One and the same sample provided the 25 T cell receptor beta chains below, sequenced in a study of OX40 agonist ivuxolimab in advanced cancers. The table came from immunoSEQ multiplex PCR; TCRdb's copy has only in-frame clones and leaves some out. The sample shows approximately 25,000 clones, 60% to 80% of them seen only once. The specimen was CD4+ or CD8+ T cells sorted from blood, collected in a trial of the OX40 agonist ivuxolimab. These receptors all stem from an adult with an advanced solid tumor such as melanoma, head and neck, liver or kidney cancer.

V is TRBV28 and J is TRBJ2-1, with 10 nucleotides matching TRBD2. Germline CDR1 is MDHEN and CDR2 is SYDVKM. CDR3 length: 14 residues. Trimming cost V 8 bases and J 6 bases; bases outside gene matches: 7. The CDR3 sequence: CASRSGRPPNEQFF. CDR3 coding DNA: TGTGCCAGCCGTAGCGGGAGGCCCCCCAATGAGCAGTTCTTC.

The chain joins TRBV7-3 to TRBJ2-7; D remains ambiguous. This CDR3 contains 13 residues. Germline V CDR1 and CDR2: SGHTA, FQGTGA. Trimming cost V 1 base and J 2 bases, with 6 bases left between them. Written as DNA, the CDR3 is TGTGCCAGCAGCTTAAATGGGGCCTACGAGCAGTACTTC. Its translation is CASSLNGAYEQYF.

V and J are TRBV6-5 and TRBJ2-7; 12 positions match TRBD2. The CDR3 is 14 amino acids. The germline V gene encodes CDR1 MNHEY and CDR2 SVGAGI. V was pared by 6 bases and J by 3 bases, with 3 bases of the junction left unmatched. CDR3 sequence reads: CASRQTSGSYEQYF. The CDR3 DNA sequence: TGTGCCAGCAGACAGACTAGCGGGAGCTACGAGCAGTACTTC.

CDR3: CASSQENTPQQFF. DNA of the CDR3: TGTGCCAGCAGCCAAGAAAACACCCCCCAGCAGTTCTTC. The J gene is TRBJ2-1, the V gene TRBV14; no firm D call. The CDR3 has 13 amino acids. V lost 0 bases to trimming and J lost 11 bases, with 11 bases between them. Germline values: CDR1 SGHDN, CDR2 FVKESK.

This sequence joins TRBV5-4 and TRBJ2-7; D perhaps matches TRBD2 (6 bases). This CDR3 is built from 14 residues. V lost 4 bases and J lost 3, with 14 bases in between. Germline V gene data show CDR1 as SGHNT and CDR2 as YYREEE (reference sequence). CDR3 loop: CASSNPGAHYEQYF. CDR3 DNA: TGTGCCAGCAGCAACCCGGGAGCACACTACGAGCAGTACTTC.

This clone was found a few times. This rearrangement joins TRBV19 to TRBJ1-6; tentatively, D is TRBD1 (5 bases). The CDR3 length is 12 residues. The germline V gene encodes CDR1 LNHDA and CDR2 SQIVND (reference sequence). The V gene lost 4 bases and the J gene lost 9 bases, with 7 bases spanning the gap. The CDR3: CASSTGTSPLHF. CDR3 DNA: TGTGCCAGTAGTACAGGGACTTCACCCCTCCACTTT.

The chain employs TRBV7-9 and TRBJ2-2; no clear D. The CDR3 is made up of 15 amino acids. Germline-derived CDR1 and CDR2 are SEHNR and FQNEAQ (reference sequence). The V and J ends lost 0 bases and 6 bases respectively, with 11 bases between them. The CDR3 loop is CASSLADRRAGELFF. DNA for the CDR3: TGTGCCAGCAGCTTAGCGGATCGACGAGCCGGGGAGCTGTTTTTT.

The chain links TRBV6-5 to TRBJ1-1; D not resolved. This CDR3 spans 13 amino acids. Germline CDR1 MNHEY, CDR2 SVGAGI. Trimming shortened V by 6 bases and J by 1 base, and 9 bases separated the two germline ends. The CDR3 coding sequence is TGTGCCAGCAGAACACAGAAGAACACTGAAGCTTTCTTT. This encodes CASRTQKNTEAFF.

Note on this clone: Germline is not matched at one junction end, which may reflect a read error. The same CDR3 also results from other DNA sequences found in this sample. The V call is TRBV11-2, the J call TRBJ2-2, with 7 bases lining up with TRBD2. The CDR3 has 15 residues. Germline V gives CDR1 SGHAT, CDR2 FQNNGV. The CDR3 sequence is CASSQSGLNTGELFF. Here the CDR3 DNA reads TGTGCCAGCAGCCAGTCGGGACTAAACACCGGAGAGCTGTTTTTT.

This clone was seen a few times. A junction boundary mismatches the germline segment, possibly from a read error. CDR3 protein: CACRVGTGELFF. DNA for the CDR3: TGTGCCTGCAGGGTGGGCACCGGGGAGCTGTTTTTT. The chain recombines TRBV6-1 with TRBJ2-2, with a possible D match to TRBD1 (5 bases). The germline V gene has CDR1 MNHNS and CDR2 SASEGT. The CDR3 length is 12 residues.

The gene calls are TRBV7-8 and TRBJ1-5, with D tentatively TRBD1 (5 bases). V was pared by 4 bases and J by 0 bases, with 13 bases between. The CDR3 length is 16 residues. Germline assignment: CDR1 SGHVS and CDR2 FQNEAQ. The CDR3 region is CASSSGGRASNQPQHF. As DNA, the CDR3 is TGTGCCAGCAGCTCGGGTGGCAGGGCTAGCAATCAGCCCCAGCATTTT.

V is TRBV15 and J is TRBJ2-1, with unresolved D. Germline CDR1 and CDR2: LNHNV and YYDKDF (reference sequence). V was trimmed by 3 bases and J by 4 bases, leaving 1 base between them. The CDR3 is 11 residues long. DNA of the CDR3: TGTGCCACCAGCAGTTACAATGAGCAGTTCTTC. This sequence encodes CATSSYNEQFF.

This clone was seen many times. The rearrangement uses TRBV5-6 and TRBJ2-5; no firm D call. With 4 bases removed from V and 5 bases from J, the gap between germline ends came to 12 bases. CDR3 length: 13 amino acids. Germline assignment: CDR1 SGHDT and CDR2 YYEEEE. The CDR3 protein is CASSLRTRETQYF. DNA for the CDR3: TGTGCCAGCAGCCTCAGGACGAGGGAGACCCAGTACTTC.

CDR3 sequence (DNA): TGTGCCAGCAGCCAGGGGACAGGCGGTCGAGGAGAGCAGTACTTC. Translated: CASSQGTGGRGEQYF. The chain joins TRBV7-9 to TRBJ2-7; 8 nucleotides agree with TRBD1. This CDR3 comprises 15 residues. The germline gives CDR1 SEHNR, CDR2 FQNEAQ (reference sequence). J was trimmed by 7 bases and V by 5 bases; bases with no gene match: 13.

This clone appeared a few times. The chain combines TRBV19 with TRBJ1-2; unclear D gene. This CDR3 has 12 amino acids. Trimming removed 5 bases from V and 3 bases from J, with 7 bases in between. Per the germline V gene, CDR1 is LNHDA and CDR2 is SQIVND (reference sequence). CDR3 loop: CASSPRDYGYTF. In DNA form, the CDR3 reads TGTGCCAGTAGTCCCCGGGACTATGGCTACACCTTC.

The chain links TRBV18 to TRBJ2-7; D is perhaps TRBD1 (5 bases). Trimming took off 3 bases at V and 0 bases at J, with 12 bases between the two ends. This CDR3 is built from 15 residues. From germline, CDR1 is KGHSH and CDR2 LQKENI. CDR3 DNA: TGTGCCAGCTCACCTGGGAAGGGGCCCTCCTACGAGCAGTACTTC. Encoded protein: CASSPGKGPSYEQYF.

Here the CDR3 DNA reads TGTGCCAGCAGTGAATGGGCTGGGAATGAGCAGTTCTTC. This codes for CASSEWAGNEQFF. The chain recombines TRBV6-4 with TRBJ2-1, with no clear D. Germline assignment: CDR1 MRHNA and CDR2 SNTAGT. The V and J ends lost 3 bases and 7 bases respectively, with 10 bases between them. This CDR3 region has 13 residues.

This clone turned up a few times. V is TRBV4-1 and J is TRBJ1-1, with D maybe TRBD1 (6 bases). This CDR3 has 13 residues. Trimming shortened V by 4 bases and J by 4 bases, and 10 bases separated the two germline ends. The germline gives CDR1 MGHRA, CDR2 YSYEKL. CDR3 protein: CASSPDSLTEAFF. In DNA, the CDR3 is TGCGCCAGCAGCCCGGACAGTCTCACTGAAGCTTTCTTT.

The CDR3 region has the DNA TGCGCCAGCAGTCCGAACAGTGACGGGGAGCTGTTTTTT. Protein: CASSPNSDGELFF. The rearrangement joins TRBV4-3 to TRBJ2-2; D not resolved. Trimming took 6 bases from V and 7 from J, leaving 12 bases between them. Per the germline V gene, CDR1 is LGHNA and CDR2 is YSLEER. This CDR3 is built from 13 residues.

This chain joins TRBV18 and TRBJ1-3, with 7 bases matching TRBD1. The junction had 4 bases not matched to a gene; V was cut back by 3 bases and J by 2 bases. There are 15 residues in the CDR3. The V gene's germline CDR1 is KGHSH and CDR2 LQKENI. The CDR3 nucleotides are TGTGCCAGCTCACCTTCGACAGGGACTGGAAACACCATATATTTT. It yields the protein CASSPSTGTGNTIYF.

This chain links TRBV5-4 with TRBJ2-2; 10 nucleotides align to TRBD2. CDR1 and CDR2 (germline): SGHNT, YYREEE (reference sequence). The CDR3 totals 16 residues. V shed 1 base and J 4 bases; nucleotides not matched to a gene: 4. The CDR3 region has the DNA TGTGCCAGCAGCTTGCCTCTAGCGGGAGCCACCGGGGAGCTGTTTTTT. It encodes CASSLPLAGATGELFF.

This clone was recorded once. The rearrangement links TRBV21-1 to TRBJ1-1; the listed D gene, TRBD1, was not tested against the DNA. TRBV21-1 is deemed a pseudogene. The CDR3 sequence is 14 residues long. The CDR3 DNA is TGTGCCAGCAGGGCCGGGACAGAGAACACTGAAGCTTTCTTT. The encoded protein is CASRAGTENTEAFF.

This clone was recorded a few times. Compared with germline, one end of the junction differs, possibly owing to a read error. The chain has TRBV7-7 and TRBJ2-3; 7 bases map to TRBD1. This CDR3 contains 15 residues. Per germline, CDR1 SSHAT and CDR2 FNYEAQ (reference sequence). The CDR3 DNA reads TGTGCTAGCAGCCAGTCGAGGGGGCTGTCAGATACGCAGTATTTT. It is translated as CASSQSRGLSDTQYF.

As to this clone: Other DNA sequences in the sample encode the same CDR3. V and J are TRBV7-2 and TRBJ2-7; unclear D gene. This CDR3 is built from 14 residues. V gave up 1 base and J gave up 2 bases, with 9 bases separating them. Germline V lookup: CDR1 SGHTA, CDR2 FQGNSA. CDR3 region: CASSLGGGTYEQYF. In DNA, the CDR3 is TGTGCCAGCAGCTTAGGAGGCGGAACCTACGAGCAGTACTTC.

V is TRBV6-6 and J is TRBJ1-6, with a weak D call TRBD1 (6 bases). The CDR3 runs 13 residues. V dropped 10 bases and J dropped 7 bases, with 14 bases sitting between them. The germline CDR1 and CDR2 sequences are MNHNY and SVGAGI (reference sequence). The CDR3, as DNA: TGTGCCAACTCGGACAGCAGCAATTCACCCCTCCACTTT. This codes for CANSDSSNSPLHF.